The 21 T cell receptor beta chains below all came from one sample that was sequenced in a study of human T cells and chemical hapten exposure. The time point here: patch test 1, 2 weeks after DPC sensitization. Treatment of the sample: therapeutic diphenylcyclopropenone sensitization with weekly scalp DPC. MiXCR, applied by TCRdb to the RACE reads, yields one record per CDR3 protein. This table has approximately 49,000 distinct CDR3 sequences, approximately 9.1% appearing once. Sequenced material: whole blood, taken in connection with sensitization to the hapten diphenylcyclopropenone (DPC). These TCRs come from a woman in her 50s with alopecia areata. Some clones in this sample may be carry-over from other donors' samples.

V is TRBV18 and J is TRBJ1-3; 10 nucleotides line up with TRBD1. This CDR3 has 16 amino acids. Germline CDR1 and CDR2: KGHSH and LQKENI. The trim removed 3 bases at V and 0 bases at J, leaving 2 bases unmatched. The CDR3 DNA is TGTGCCAGCTCACCGGGACAGGGGTACTCTGGAAACACCATATATTTT. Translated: CASSPGQGYSGNTIYF. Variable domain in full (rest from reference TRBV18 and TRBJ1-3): NAGVMQNPRHLVRRRGQEARLRCSPMKGHSHVYWYRQLPEEGLKFMVYLQKENIIDESGMPKERFSAEFPKEGPSILRIQQVVRGDSAAYFCASSPGQGYSGNTIYFGEGSWLTVV.

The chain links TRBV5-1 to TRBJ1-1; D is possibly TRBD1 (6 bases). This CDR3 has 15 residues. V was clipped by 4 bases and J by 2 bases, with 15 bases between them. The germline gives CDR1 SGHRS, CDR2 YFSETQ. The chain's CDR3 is CASSIQGPLNTEAFF. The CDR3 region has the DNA TGCGCCAGCAGCATACAGGGCCCCCTCAACACTGAAGCTTTCTTT.

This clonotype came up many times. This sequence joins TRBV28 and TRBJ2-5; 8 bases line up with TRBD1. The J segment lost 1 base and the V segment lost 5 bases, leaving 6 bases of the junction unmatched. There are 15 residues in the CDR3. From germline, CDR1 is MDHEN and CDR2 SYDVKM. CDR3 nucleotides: TGTGCCAGCAGTCCTACAGGGGGTCTCCAAGAGACCCAGTACTTC. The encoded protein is CASSPTGGLQETQYF.

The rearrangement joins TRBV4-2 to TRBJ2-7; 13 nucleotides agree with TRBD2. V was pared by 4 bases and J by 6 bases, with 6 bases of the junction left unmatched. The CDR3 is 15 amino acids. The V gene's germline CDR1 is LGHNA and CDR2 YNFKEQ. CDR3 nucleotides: TGTGCCAGCAGCCCAAGGACTAGCGGGAGTTCCGAGCAGTACTTC. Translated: CASSPRTSGSSEQYF.

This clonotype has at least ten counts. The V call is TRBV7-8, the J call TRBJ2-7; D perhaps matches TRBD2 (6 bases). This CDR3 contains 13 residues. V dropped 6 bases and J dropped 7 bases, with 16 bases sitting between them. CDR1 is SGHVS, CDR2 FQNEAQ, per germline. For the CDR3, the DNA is TGTGCCAGCAGGGGCCCGGGAGTGGGTGAGCAGTACTTC. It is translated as CASRGPGVGEQYF.

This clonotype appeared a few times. The CDR3 DNA reads as TGTGCCAGCAGTGAAGCGGAGGTCGCTAAGACCCAGTACTTC. Translation: CASSEAEVAKTQYF. V is TRBV2 and J is TRBJ2-5, with D maybe TRBD2 (5 bases). V lost 0 bases and J 6 bases, leaving 11 bases between the germline ends. The CDR3 spans 14 residues. CDR1 and CDR2 (germline): SNHLY, FYNNEI.

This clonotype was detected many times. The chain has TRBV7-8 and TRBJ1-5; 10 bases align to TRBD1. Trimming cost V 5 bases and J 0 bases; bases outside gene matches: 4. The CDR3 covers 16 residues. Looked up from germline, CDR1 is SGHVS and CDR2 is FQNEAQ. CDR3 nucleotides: TGTGCCAGCAGCCAAGGGACAGGGGCTAGCAATCAGCCCCAGCATTTT. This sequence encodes CASSQGTGASNQPQHF.

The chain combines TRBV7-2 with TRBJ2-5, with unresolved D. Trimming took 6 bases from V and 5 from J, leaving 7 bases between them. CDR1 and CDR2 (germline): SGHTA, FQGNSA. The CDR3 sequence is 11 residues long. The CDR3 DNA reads TGTGCCAGCAGGGCGGTGGAGACCCAGTACTTC. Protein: CASRAVETQYF.

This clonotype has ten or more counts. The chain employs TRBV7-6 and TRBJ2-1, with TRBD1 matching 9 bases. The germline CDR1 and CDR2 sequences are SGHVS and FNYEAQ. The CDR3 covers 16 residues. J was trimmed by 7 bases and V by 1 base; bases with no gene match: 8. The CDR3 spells CASSLEATGGRNEQFF. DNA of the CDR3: TGTGCCAGCAGCTTAGAGGCGACAGGGGGAAGGAATGAGCAGTTCTTC.

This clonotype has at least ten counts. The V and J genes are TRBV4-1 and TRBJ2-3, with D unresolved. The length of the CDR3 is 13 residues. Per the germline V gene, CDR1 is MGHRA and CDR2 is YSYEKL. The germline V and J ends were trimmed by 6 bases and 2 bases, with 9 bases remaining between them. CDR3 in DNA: TGCGCCAGCAGTCCCTACTACACAGATACGCAGTATTTT. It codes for CASSPYYTDTQYF.

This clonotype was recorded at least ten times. DNA of the CDR3: TGTGCCAGCAGCCAGTCCGGGACAGGGGGCACTGAAGCTTTCTTT. Protein product: CASSQSGTGGTEAFF. V is TRBV4-2 and J is TRBJ1-1; 11 bases line up with TRBD1. Germline CDR1 LGHNA, CDR2 YNFKEQ. The CDR3 spans 15 residues. Trimming removed 3 bases from V and 4 bases from J; junction bases left unmatched: 4.

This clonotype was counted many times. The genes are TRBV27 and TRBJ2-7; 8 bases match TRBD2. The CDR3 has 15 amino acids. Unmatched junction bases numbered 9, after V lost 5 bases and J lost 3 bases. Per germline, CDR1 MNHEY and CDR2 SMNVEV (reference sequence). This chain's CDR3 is CASSPIAGRNYEQYF. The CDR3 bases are TGTGCCAGCAGTCCGATAGCGGGGAGAAACTACGAGCAGTACTTC.

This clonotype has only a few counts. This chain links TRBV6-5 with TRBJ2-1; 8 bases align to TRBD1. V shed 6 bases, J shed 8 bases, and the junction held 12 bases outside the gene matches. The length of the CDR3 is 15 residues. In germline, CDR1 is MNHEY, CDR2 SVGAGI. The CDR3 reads CASRLGTGGIYEQFF. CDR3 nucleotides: TGTGCCAGCAGACTAGGGACAGGTGGGATATATGAGCAGTTCTTC.

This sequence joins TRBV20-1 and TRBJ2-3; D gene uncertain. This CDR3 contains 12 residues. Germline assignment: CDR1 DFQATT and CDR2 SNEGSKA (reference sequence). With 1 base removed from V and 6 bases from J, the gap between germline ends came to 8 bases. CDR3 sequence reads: CSARGLEDTQYF. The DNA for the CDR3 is TGCAGTGCTAGAGGCTTAGAGGATACGCAGTATTTT.

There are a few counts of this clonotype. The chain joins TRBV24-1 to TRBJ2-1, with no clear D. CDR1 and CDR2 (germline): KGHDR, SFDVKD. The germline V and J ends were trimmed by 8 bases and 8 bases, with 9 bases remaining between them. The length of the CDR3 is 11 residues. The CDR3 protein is CATKVGDEQFF. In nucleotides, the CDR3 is TGTGCCACCAAGGTAGGCGATGAGCAGTTCTTC.

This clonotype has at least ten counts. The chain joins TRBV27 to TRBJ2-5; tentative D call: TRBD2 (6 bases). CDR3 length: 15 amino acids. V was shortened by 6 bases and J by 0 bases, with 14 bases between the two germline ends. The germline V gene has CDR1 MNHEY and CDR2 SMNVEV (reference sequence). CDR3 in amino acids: CASSPYRDYQETQYF. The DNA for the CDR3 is TGTGCCAGCAGCCCCTACCGGGACTACCAAGAGACCCAGTACTTC.

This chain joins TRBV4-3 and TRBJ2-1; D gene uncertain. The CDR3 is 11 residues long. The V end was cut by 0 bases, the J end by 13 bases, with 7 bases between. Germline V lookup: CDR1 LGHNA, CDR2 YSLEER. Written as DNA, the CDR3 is TGCGCCAGCAGCCAAGACTATATCCAGTTCTTC. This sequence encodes CASSQDYIQFF.

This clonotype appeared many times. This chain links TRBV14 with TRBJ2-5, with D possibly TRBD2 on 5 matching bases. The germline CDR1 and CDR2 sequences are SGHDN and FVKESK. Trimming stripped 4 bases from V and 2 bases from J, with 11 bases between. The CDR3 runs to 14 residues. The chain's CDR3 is CASSPWGEQETQYF. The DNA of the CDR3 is TGTGCCAGCAGCCCCTGGGGAGAACAAGAGACCCAGTACTTC.

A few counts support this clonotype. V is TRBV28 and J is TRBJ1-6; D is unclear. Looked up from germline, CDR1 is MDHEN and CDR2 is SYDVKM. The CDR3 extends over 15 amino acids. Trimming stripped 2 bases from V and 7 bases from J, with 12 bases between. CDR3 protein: CASSLGLGRNSPLHF. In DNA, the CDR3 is TGTGCCAGCAGTTTAGGTCTAGGAAGGAATTCACCCCTCCACTTT.

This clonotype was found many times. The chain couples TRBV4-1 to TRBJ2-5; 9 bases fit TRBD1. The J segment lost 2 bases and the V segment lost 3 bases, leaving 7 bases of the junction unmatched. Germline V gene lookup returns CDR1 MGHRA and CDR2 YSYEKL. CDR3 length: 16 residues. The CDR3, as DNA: TGCGCCAGCAGCCATAGACCGGGACAGGGACAAGAGACCCAGTACTTC. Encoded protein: CASSHRPGQGQETQYF.

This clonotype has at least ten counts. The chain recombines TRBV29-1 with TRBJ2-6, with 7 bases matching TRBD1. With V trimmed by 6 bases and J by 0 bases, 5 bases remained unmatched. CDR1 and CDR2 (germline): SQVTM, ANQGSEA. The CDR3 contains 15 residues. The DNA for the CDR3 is TGCAGCGTCGGGACAGCCCACTCTGGGGCCAACGTCCTGACTTTC. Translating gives CSVGTAHSGANVLTF.